Listed below are T cell receptor beta chains from one sample, sequenced in a study of blood T cells in healthy people across ages. From the 5' RACE reads, TCRdb called clonotypes with MiXCR, one entry per CDR3 protein. The sample yields about 1.4 million distinct CDR3 sequences, around 55% seen once. Sequencing was done on a sample of blood. The receptor set was obtained from a man between 18 and 35 years old in good health. Both conserved end residues are part of each CDR3. A D gene is named only where the DNA matches it firmly. Clone size is stated in some rows and not others, as once, few, many or a class when expanded.

v_call	d_call	clone_size	j_call	cdr3_aa	cdr3_nt
TRBV10-3	TRBD1	-	TRBJ2-7	CAISPGTATYEQYF	TGTGCCATCAGCCCCGGGACAGCCACCTACGAGCAGTACTTC
TRBV5-6	-	-	TRBJ1-2	CAGSLVADGYTF	TGTGCCGGCAGCTTGGTGGCAGATGGCTACACCTTC
TRBV4-3	-	-	TRBJ2-3	CASSQDSLHTQYF	TGCGCCAGCAGCCAAGATAGCCTTCATACGCAGTATTTT
TRBV29-1	TRBD2	-	TRBJ2-3	CSVENEVGSGGGLPTDTQYF	TGCAGCGTTGAAAATGAAGTCGGTAGCGGGGGGGGCCTTCCCACAGATACGCAGTATTTT
TRBV29-1	TRBD1	few	TRBJ2-3	CSVGLRDRRVDTQYF	TGCAGCGTTGGGTTACGGGACAGGCGAGTCGATACGCAGTATTTT
TRBV13	-	-	TRBJ1-1	CASSLRGGVNTEAFF	TGTGCCAGCAGCTTACGGGGGGGTGTGAACACTGAAGCTTTCTTT
TRBV12-3/TRBV12-4	TRBD1	-	TRBJ1-2	CASSTSGTARGYTF	TGTGCCAGCAGTACTAGCGGGACAGCACGTGGCTACACCTTC
TRBV20-1	-	few	TRBJ2-3	CSARDFRQDSTDTQYF	TGCAGTGCTAGAGATTTTAGGCAGGATAGCACAGATACGCAGTATTTT
TRBV28	-	-	TRBJ2-5	CASSLFGRGTEVPQYF	TGTGCCAGCAGTTTATTTGGTCGGGGGACGGAGGTACCGCAGTACTTC
TRBV15	TRBD2	few	TRBJ2-7	CATSPMGLPEQYF	TGTGCCACCAGTCCTATGGGACTACCCGAGCAGTACTTC
TRBV3-1	-	-	TRBJ2-3	CASSQRGQPDTQYF	TGTGCCAGCAGCCAACGGGGGCAACCAGATACGCAGTATTTT
TRBV7-9	TRBD1	once	TRBJ1-1	CASSLEGQGTEAFF	TGTGCCAGCAGCTTAGAGGGACAGGGGACTGAAGCTTTCTTT
TRBV20-1	TRBD2	few	TRBJ2-5	CSASRTSGSETQYF	TGCAGTGCTTCCAGGACTAGCGGGAGTGAGACCCAGTACTTC
TRBV27	-	few	TRBJ1-1	CASSLDGWGTEAFF	TGTGCCAGCAGTTTAGACGGCTGGGGCACTGAAGCTTTCTTT
TRBV20-1	TRBD2	few	TRBJ2-1	CSARRLGLAGSHNEQFF	TGCAGTGCTCGCCGGCTGGGACTAGCGGGGTCCCACAATGAGCAGTTCTTC
TRBV29-1	TRBD2	-	TRBJ2-1	CSASGRIYNEQFF	TGCAGCGCGAGCGGGAGGATCTACAATGAGCAGTTCTTC
TRBV2	-	-	TRBJ2-2	CASSEANGGELFF	TGTGCCAGCAGTGAAGCGAATGGGGGGGAGCTGTTTTTT
TRBV5-1	-	-	TRBJ2-1	CASSWAVLRGLYNEQFF	TGCGCCAGCAGCTGGGCAGTACTCAGGGGATTATACAATGAGCAGTTCTTC
TRBV4-1	-	-	TRBJ2-3	CASSQISRVDTQYF	TGCGCCAGCAGCCAAATTAGCCGGGTAGATACGCAGTATTTT
TRBV30	-	-	TRBJ1-6	CAWSVPEGWGSPLHF	TGTGCCTGGAGTGTACCGGAAGGGTGGGGTTCACCCCTCCACTTT
TRBV29-1	-	-	TRBJ2-1	CSGNRDYEQFF	TGCAGCGGCAATAGAGACTATGAGCAGTTCTTC
TRBV12-5	TRBD2	-	TRBJ2-1	CASGRGTSGYNEQFF	TGTGCTAGTGGTAGGGGGACTAGCGGGTACAATGAGCAGTTCTTC
TRBV5-1	-	-	TRBJ1-4	CASSLRGRRDEKLFF	TGCGCCAGCAGCTTGCGGGGGCGTCGGGATGAAAAACTGTTTTTT
TRBV29-1	TRBD1	-	TRBJ1-5	CSVVPGQGNQPQHF	TGCAGCGTGGTCCCGGGACAGGGAAATCAGCCCCAGCATTTT
TRBV7-2	-	-	TRBJ2-3	CASCDPWRNLTDTQYF	TGTGCCAGCTGCGACCCCTGGCGCAATCTCACAGATACGCAGTATTTT